These 11 T cell receptor beta chains were sequenced from one sample in a study of T cells in Graves' hyperthyroidism and ophthalmopathy. Authors of the study amplified TCR beta CDR3 regions from RNA transcripts. The primer set for the first-round RT-PCR of the TCR CDR3 was HTBI. Each CDR3 protein is one row after TCRdb ran MiXCR on the multiplex PCR reads. The sample holds hundreds of thousands of distinct CDR3 sequences, about 24% seen once. What was sequenced was blood. These receptors were obtained from a woman in her 30s with Graves' ophthalmopathy.

At least ten counts were recorded for this clonotype. As DNA, the CDR3 is TGTGCCACCCCCAGGAGGGAACACCCCGAAGCTTTCTTT. Protein: CATPRREHPEAFF. This chain connects TRBV25-1 to TRBJ1-1; D is unclear. The CDR3 loop spans 13 amino acids. Per the germline V gene, CDR1 is MGHDK and CDR2 is SYGVNS. V was shortened by 10 bases and J by 8 bases, with 20 bases between the two germline ends.

This clonotype has a count of ten or more. The CDR3 nucleotides are TGTGCCAGCGCTGGACAGGGGGGCAATCAGCCCCAGCATTTT. Protein product: CASAGQGGNQPQHF. The chain carries TRBV6-2 or TRBV6-3 and TRBJ1-5; TRBD1 matches at 10 bases. This CDR3 is 14 amino acids long. J was trimmed by 2 bases and V by 8 bases; bases with no gene match: 3. The germline CDR1 and CDR2 sequences are MNHEY and SVGEGT.

This clonotype has ten or more counts. The gene calls are TRBV6-1 and TRBJ1-2, with 8 bases identical to TRBD1. The CDR3 is made up of 14 amino acids. Losses at the gene ends were 5 bases for V and 1 base for J; bases not matched to a gene: 3. Germline lookup yields CDR1 MNHNS and CDR2 SASEGT. CDR3 loop: CASSRGQGNYGYTF. The DNA for the CDR3 is TGTGCCAGCAGTCGCGGACAGGGTAACTATGGCTACACCTTC.

The chain couples TRBV12-3 or TRBV12-4 to TRBJ1-5, with 9 bases identical to TRBD1. The CDR3 is 15 residues long. V gave up 7 bases and J gave up 3 bases; unmatched junction bases: 7. This CDR3 is CASTSGQGNNQPQHF. In nucleotides, the CDR3 is TGTGCCAGCACCTCCGGACAGGGGAACAATCAGCCCCAGCATTTT.

This clonotype was counted at least ten times. The chain recombines TRBV19 with TRBJ1-1, with 9 bases identical to TRBD1. Germline-derived CDR1 and CDR2 are LNHDA and SQIVND (reference sequence). J was trimmed by 5 bases and V by 8 bases; bases with no gene match: 21. The CDR3 consists of 18 residues. The CDR3 protein is CASYPQGQGNSKDTEAFF. For the CDR3, the DNA is TGTGCCAGTTATCCCCAGGGACAGGGAAACTCGAAAGATACTGAAGCTTTCTTT.

The V call is TRBV6-4, the J call TRBJ2-3, with unresolved D. The CDR3 covers 11 residues. From germline, CDR1 is MRHNA and CDR2 SNTAGT. V was trimmed by 3 bases and J by 4 bases, leaving 2 bases between them. This CDR3 reads CASSEPDTQYF. In DNA form, the CDR3 reads TGTGCCAGCAGTGAACCAGATACGCAGTATTTT.

This clonotype was counted between two and nine times. The genes are TRBV20-1 and TRBJ1-2; TRBD1 agrees at 7 bases. From germline, CDR1 is DFQATT and CDR2 SNEGSKA (reference sequence). This CDR3 contains 15 residues. After removal of 5 bases from V and 1 base from J, the junction contained 10 bases not matched to a gene. CDR3 sequence: CSAPLQGTFNYGYTF. The CDR3 nucleotides read TGCAGTGCTCCACTACAGGGGACGTTTAACTATGGCTACACCTTC.

This clonotype was seen ten or more times. The rearrangement uses TRBV20-1 and TRBJ2-7, with D perhaps TRBD2 (5 bases). This CDR3 comprises 15 residues. In germline, CDR1 is DFQATT, CDR2 SNEGSKA (reference sequence). The ends were cut back, 0 bases at V and 5 bases at J, with 17 bases in the middle. The CDR3 is CSARDGSSEGDEQYF. CDR3 DNA sequence: TGCAGTGCTAGAGACGGTTCTAGTGAGGGAGACGAGCAGTACTTC.

In its sample, this clonotype was seen many times. The chain links TRBV2 to TRBJ2-7; D is unclear. Germline CDR1 reads SNHLY; CDR2 reads FYNNEI. V was shortened by 2 bases and J by 7 bases, with 12 bases between the two germline ends. This CDR3 is 13 amino acids long. The CDR3 protein is CASSENSPWEQYF. The CDR3 DNA reads as TGTGCCAGCAGTGAAAACAGCCCCTGGGAGCAGTACTTC. Full variable domain (rest looked up from reference TRBV2 and TRBJ2-7): EPEVTQTPSHQVTQMGQEVILRCVPISNHLYFYWYRQILGQKVEFLVSFYNNEISEKSEIFDDQFSVERPDGSNFTLKIRSTKLEDSAMYFCASSENSPWEQYFGPGTRLTVT.

This clonotype was observed many times. The V call is TRBV6-5, the J call TRBJ2-5; 10 bases are shared with TRBD1. Trimming at V came to 5 bases and at J to 5 bases, leaving 5 bases not matched to a gene. The CDR3 contains 14 residues. Germline V gene sequence: CDR1 MNHEY, CDR2 SVGAGI. This CDR3 is CASSIDRGLETQYF. CDR3 nucleotides: TGTGCCAGCAGTATCGACAGGGGGCTGGAGACCCAGTACTTC.

This clonotype was seen at least ten times. The V gene is TRBV19, the J gene TRBJ2-4, with 7 bases identical to TRBD1. Trimming took 4 bases from V and 7 from J; bases not matched to a gene: 7. The CDR3 consists of 14 residues. The V gene's germline CDR1 is LNHDA and CDR2 SQIVND (reference sequence). The chain's CDR3 is CASSNRQGTNIQYF. CDR3 DNA sequence: TGTGCCAGTAGTAATAGACAGGGCACCAACATTCAGTACTTC.